The clone carrying this T cell receptor beta chain was found many times. As yet, its antigen is unknown. Amplified regions were TCR beta CDR3 sequences from RNA transcripts. First-round RT-PCR with HTBI primers amplified the TCR CDR3 region. TCRdb reprocessed the multiplex PCR reads via MiXCR and lists one record per CDR3 protein. Here the sample spans approximately 600,000 distinct CDR3 sequences, about 14% being singletons. These data originate in a study of T cells in Graves' hyperthyroidism and ophthalmopathy. Regarding the study as a whole: Ophthalmopathy was separated from stable hyperthyroidism by a 13 V-J model. Ophthalmopathy, as predicted by the model, came a median 6.5 months after the prediction.

The CDR3 has 14 amino acids. Germline CDR1 is SNHLY and CDR2 is FYNNEI. V lost 7 bases, J lost 1 base, and 13 bases lay in between. The diagnostic basis comprised clinical symptoms, serum thyroxine and TRAb, thyroid ultrasound and orbital computed tomography. It was less than 13 ml of fresh peripheral blood that supplied the PBMCs. This clonotype was sampled from a middle-aged woman with Graves' ophthalmopathy. The V call is TRBV2, the J call TRBJ1-1; D might be TRBD1 (5 bases). Sequencing was carried out using blood. The CDR3, as DNA: TGTGCCAGCATAAAGACAGCTTCGAACACTGAAGCTTTCTTT. This codes for CASIKTASNTEAFF.